Described below is a single TCR beta chain sequence and its context. The data belong to a study of T cell responses to AZD1222 COVID-19 vaccine. The method was immunoSEQ multiplex PCR; TCRdb's version includes in-frame clones alone and lacks a portion of them. Of approximately 120,000 clones in the sample, around 89% were seen once. V was shortened by 3 bases and J by 11 bases, with 14 bases between the two germline ends. Germline V CDR1 and CDR2: MNHEY, SMNVEV (reference sequence). The CDR3 covers 12 residues. Sequences were derived from peripheral blood, sampled on day 0 of AZD1222 vaccination. The receptor was isolated from an adult in good health. The V and J genes are TRBV27 and TRBJ2-7; a possible D gene is TRBD2 (6 bases). CDR3 DNA sequence: TGTGCCAGCAGTTTTGGGGGGTCTCACGAGTACTTC. Its protein product is CASSFGGSHEYF.